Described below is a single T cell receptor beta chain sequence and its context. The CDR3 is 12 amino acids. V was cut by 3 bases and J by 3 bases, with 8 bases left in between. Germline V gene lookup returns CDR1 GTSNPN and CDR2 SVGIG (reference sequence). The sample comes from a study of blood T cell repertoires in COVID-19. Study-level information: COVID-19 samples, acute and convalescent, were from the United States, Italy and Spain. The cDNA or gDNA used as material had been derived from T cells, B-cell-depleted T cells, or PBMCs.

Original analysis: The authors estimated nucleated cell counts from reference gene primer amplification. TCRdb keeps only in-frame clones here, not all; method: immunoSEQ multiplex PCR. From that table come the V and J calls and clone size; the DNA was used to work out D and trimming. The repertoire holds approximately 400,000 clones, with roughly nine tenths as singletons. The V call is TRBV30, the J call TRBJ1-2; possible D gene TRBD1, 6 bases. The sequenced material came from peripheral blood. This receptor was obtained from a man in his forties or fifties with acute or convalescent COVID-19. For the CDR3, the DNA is TGTGCCTGGAGGGACAGCTACTATGGCTACACCTTC. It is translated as CAWRDSYYGYTF.